The 3 T cell receptor beta chains reported below all come from one sample, sequenced in a study of shared clonotypes between healthy human individuals. TCRdb's copy holds only in-frame clones and misses some; the assay was immunoSEQ multiplex PCR. The sample has more than 550,000 clones, roughly two thirds seen once. Sequencing was done on a sample of memory CD4+ T cells sorted from blood. Subset defined: CD45RA-negative fraction. The receptors shown here come from a woman in her twenties or thirties in good health.

The chain joins TRBV14 to TRBJ2-1; TRBD2 matches at 7 bases. Germline CDR1 reads SGHDN; CDR2 reads FVKESK. The CDR3 sequence is 19 residues long. Germline trimming cut 2 bases from V and 0 bases from J; bases unmatched to any gene: 13. The CDR3 sequence: CASSQLGTTAFSSYNEQFF. The CDR3 nucleotides read TGTGCCAGCAGCCAACTCGGGACTACCGCATTTAGCTCCTACAATGAGCAGTTCTTC.

A word on this clone: Other DNA sequences of this sample code for an identical CDR3. The rearrangement links TRBV18 to TRBJ1-5; D unclear. The CDR3 spans 14 residues. V was cut by 0 bases and J by 2 bases, with 5 bases left in between. From germline, CDR1 is KGHSH and CDR2 LQKENI. The CDR3 here is CASSPPGGNQPQHF. The DNA of the CDR3 is TGTGCCAGCTCACCACCCGGGGGCAATCAGCCCCAGCATTTT.

The V call is TRBV5-4, the J call TRBJ2-7, with D perhaps matching TRBD2 (6 bases). CDR1 SGHNT and CDR2 YYREEE come from the germline V gene (reference sequence). CDR3 size: 13 residues. V dropped 4 bases and J dropped 4 bases, with 12 bases sitting between them. CDR3 region: CASSQDLAYEQYF. The CDR3 DNA follows: TGTGCCAGCAGCCAAGATCTAGCGTACGAGCAGTACTTC.